The next 9 T cell receptor beta chains were all read from a single sample in a study of OX40 agonist ivuxolimab in advanced cancers. The method was immunoSEQ multiplex PCR; TCRdb's version includes in-frame clones alone and lacks a portion of them. The sample shows about 60,000 clones, about 90% of them seen only once. This specimen consisted of CD4+ or CD8+ T cells sorted from blood, obtained in a trial of the OX40 agonist ivuxolimab. Receptors originate from an adult with an advanced solid tumor such as melanoma, head and neck, liver or kidney cancer.

This chain joins TRBV7-3 and TRBJ2-2; the match to TRBD2 covers 9 bases. Looked up from germline, CDR1 is SGHTA and CDR2 is FQGTGA. The ends lost 8 bases at V and 7 bases at J; junction bases unmatched: 5. The CDR3 has 13 residues. In DNA form, the CDR3 reads TGTGCCAGCGCGGGAGGGCCCAGCGGGGAGCTGTTTTTT. Its translation is CASAGGPSGELFF.

The chain links TRBV6-5 to TRBJ1-2; no firm D call. Germline CDR1 MNHEY, CDR2 SVGAGI. V was clipped by 8 bases and J by 2 bases, with 9 bases between them. The CDR3 contains 12 residues. CDR3: CASRNRNYGYTF. CDR3 in DNA: TGTGCCAGCCGGAACAGAAACTATGGCTACACCTTC.

The chain carries TRBV7-9 and TRBJ1-5; 7 positions agree with TRBD1. The ends lost 6 bases at V and 5 bases at J; junction bases unmatched: 16. The CDR3 contains 17 residues. Germline values: CDR1 SEHNR, CDR2 FQNEAQ (reference sequence). The CDR3 DNA follows: TGTGCCAGCAGTCGAGGACAGGTCCCCTCTCGGGATCAGCCCCAGCATTTT. Translated: CASSRGQVPSRDQPQHF. Full variable domain (outside the CDR3, taken from reference TRBV7-9 and TRBJ1-5): DTGVSQNPRHKITKRGQNVTFRCDPISEHNRLYWYRQTLGQGPEFLTYFQNEAQLEKSRLLSDRFSAERPKGSFSTLEIQRTEQGDSAMYLCASSRGQVPSRDQPQHFGDGTRLSIL.

J is TRBJ1-1 and V is TRBV11-3, with D tentatively TRBD1 (6 bases). Germline loops: CDR1 SGHNT, CDR2 YENEEA. The CDR3 is made up of 13 amino acids. Trimming cost V 4 bases and J 5 bases, with 11 bases left between them. The CDR3 nucleotides read TGTGCCAGCAGCTCTCAGACAGGAACTGAAGCTTTCTTT. Translating gives CASSSQTGTEAFF.

This rearrangement joins TRBV7-9 to TRBJ2-1; 11 positions match TRBD2. The V gene's germline CDR1 is SEHNR and CDR2 FQNEAQ (reference sequence). This CDR3 contains 18 residues. J gave up 0 bases and V 4 bases, and 8 bases lay outside the gene matches. CDR3 in amino acids: CASSSGTSGLSSYNEQFF. The CDR3 region has the DNA TGTGCCAGCAGCTCCGGGACTAGCGGTTTGAGCTCCTACAATGAGCAGTTCTTC.

The genes are TRBV7-8 and TRBJ1-1; the match to TRBD1 covers 9 bases. Germline V gene sequence: CDR1 SGHVS, CDR2 FQNEAQ. The V and J ends lost 5 bases and 5 bases, in that order; junction bases with no gene match: 9. CDR3 length: 15 amino acids. This CDR3 reads CASSPGTGSGTEAFF. In DNA, the CDR3 is TGTGCCAGCAGCCCGGGGACAGGGAGTGGGACTGAAGCTTTCTTT.

The chain joins TRBV5-6 to TRBJ2-7; D unclear. V was clipped by 1 base and J by 4 bases, with 15 bases between them. Looked up from germline, CDR1 is SGHDT and CDR2 is YYEEEE. The CDR3 runs to 15 residues. The CDR3 reads CASSLSALAYYEQYF. The CDR3, as DNA: TGTGCCAGCAGCTTGTCTGCGTTAGCTTATTACGAGCAGTACTTC.

J is TRBJ2-5 and V is TRBV14, with a weak D call TRBD2 (6 bases). The CDR3 runs 14 residues. Trimming removed 4 bases at V and 4 bases at J, with 13 bases between. Germline V gene data show CDR1 as SGHDN and CDR2 as FVKESK. As DNA, the CDR3 is TGTGCCAGCAGCCCCATCGGGAGAGGAGAGACCCAGTACTTC. It is translated as CASSPIGRGETQYF.

A few counts support this clone. As DNA, the CDR3 is TGTGCCAGCTCACCCCCGCGTGACCGGGGAGAGACCCAGTACTTC. The encoded protein is CASSPPRDRGETQYF. The chain combines TRBV18 with TRBJ2-5; the D gene is possibly TRBD2 (5 bases). This CDR3 spans 15 amino acids. Germline CDR1 and CDR2: KGHSH and LQKENI. The V end was cut by 3 bases, the J end by 4 bases, with 15 bases between.